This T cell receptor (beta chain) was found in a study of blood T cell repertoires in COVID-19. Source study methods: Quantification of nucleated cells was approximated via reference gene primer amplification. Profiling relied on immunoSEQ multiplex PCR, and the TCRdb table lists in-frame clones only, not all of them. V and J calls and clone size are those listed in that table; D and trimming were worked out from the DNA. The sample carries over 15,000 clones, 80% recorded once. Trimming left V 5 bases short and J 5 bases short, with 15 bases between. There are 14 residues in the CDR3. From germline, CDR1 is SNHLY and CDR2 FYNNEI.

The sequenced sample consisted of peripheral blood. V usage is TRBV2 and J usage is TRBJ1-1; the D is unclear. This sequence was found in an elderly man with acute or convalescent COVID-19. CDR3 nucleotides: TGTGCCAGCAGTTTGTATTCCCTGAGGACTGAAGCTTTCTTT. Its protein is CASSLYSLRTEAFF. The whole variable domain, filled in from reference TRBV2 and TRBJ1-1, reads EPEVTQTPSHQVTQMGQEVILRCVPISNHLYFYWYRQILGQKVEFLVSFYNNEISEKSEIFDDQFSVERPDGSNFTLKIRSTKLEDSAMYFCASSLYSLRTEAFFGQGTRLTVV.